The rows below give T cell receptor beta chains drawn from one sample of a study of T cells in Graves' hyperthyroidism and ophthalmopathy. TCRdb re-called the multiplex PCR reads through MiXCR, storing one row per CDR3 protein. The data hold about 400,000 distinct CDR3 sequences, with around 13% observed a single time. What was sequenced was blood. All receptors come from a woman aged 18 to 35 with Graves' hyperthyroidism. CDR3s include the opening cysteine and the closing phenylalanine or tryptophan. Fields, in order: clone size, V gene, J gene, D gene, CDR3 DNA, CDR3 protein. The D gene is left open where the match is weak. For some rows the clone size is stated as once, few or many, or as a class when expanded; others skip it.

clone size: many
V gene: TRBV29-1
J gene: TRBJ2-7
D gene: NA
CDR3 DNA: TGCAGCGTTGAAGCGGGGGTCGACTACGAGCAGTACTTC
CDR3 protein: CSVEAGVDYEQYF

clone size: many
V gene: TRBV7-2
J gene: TRBJ2-3
D gene: NA
CDR3 DNA: TGTGCCAGCAGCTTAGGCATGGGGTCTAGCACAGATACGCAGTATTTT
CDR3 protein: CASSLGMGSSTDTQYF

clone size: many
V gene: TRBV3-1
J gene: TRBJ1-5
D gene: TRBD1
CDR3 DNA: TGTGCCAGCAGTCAGCAGGGGGGTGGCAATCAGCCCCAGCATTTT
CDR3 protein: CASSQQGGGNQPQHF

clone size: many
V gene: TRBV27
J gene: TRBJ2-3
D gene: NA
CDR3 DNA: TGTGCCAGCAGTTTATTACACACAGATACGCAGTATTTT
CDR3 protein: CASSLLHTDTQYF

clone size: many
V gene: TRBV28
J gene: TRBJ2-5
D gene: TRBD1
CDR3 DNA: TGTGCCAGCAGTTCCGGACAGGGGTTCCGGGAGGAGACCCAGTACTTC
CDR3 protein: CASSSGQGFREETQYF

clone size: many
V gene: TRBV7-2
J gene: TRBJ2-5
D gene: TRBD1
CDR3 DNA: TGTGCCAGCAGTCGACAGGGGCGTATGGAGACCCAGTACTTC
CDR3 protein: CASSRQGRMETQYF

clone size: few
V gene: TRBV20-1
J gene: TRBJ2-2
D gene: NA
CDR3 DNA: TGCAGTGCTAGAGATCGAGGATACCTCGCGAACACCGGGGAGCTGTTTTTT
CDR3 protein: CSARDRGYLANTGELFF

clone size: NA
V gene: TRBV9
J gene: TRBJ1-1
D gene: TRBD1
CDR3 DNA: TGTGCCAGCAGCAGAGTCGGGACAGGGAACACTGAAGCTTTCTTT
CDR3 protein: CASSRVGTGNTEAFF

clone size: once
V gene: TRBV6-4
J gene: TRBJ2-3
D gene: NA
CDR3 DNA: TGTGCCAGCAGTGAAAACCAAGATAGGGTTACGCAGTATTTT
CDR3 protein: CASSENQDRVTQYF

clone size: many
V gene: TRBV6-2/TRBV6-3
J gene: TRBJ2-5
D gene: TRBD2
CDR3 DNA: TGTGCCAGCAGTTCCATTGTCGGGAGGGCCTATGCGGAGACCCAGTACTTC
CDR3 protein: CASSSIVGRAYAETQYF

clone size: many
V gene: TRBV20-1
J gene: TRBJ1-5
D gene: TRBD1
CDR3 DNA: TGCAGTGCTCCCGACAGGGCTAGCAATCAGCCCCAGCATTTT
CDR3 protein: CSAPDRASNQPQHF

clone size: many
V gene: TRBV3-1
J gene: TRBJ1-5
D gene: NA
CDR3 DNA: TGTGCCAGCAGCCAAGCGACCCAGCCCCAGCATTTT
CDR3 protein: CASSQATQPQHF

clone size: NA
V gene: TRBV19
J gene: TRBJ2-7
D gene: TRBD1
CDR3 DNA: TGTGCCAGTAGTAGGGGACAGGGCAACACCTACGAGCAGTACTTC
CDR3 protein: CASSRGQGNTYEQYF

clone size: many
V gene: TRBV6-1
J gene: TRBJ1-2
D gene: NA
CDR3 DNA: TGTGCCAGCAGTCAACTGAGTTATGGCTACACCTTC
CDR3 protein: CASSQLSYGYTF

clone size: many
V gene: TRBV28
J gene: TRBJ2-5
D gene: NA
CDR3 DNA: TGTGCCAGCAGGCTACAGAAGGGGCTAAAGAATCAAGAGACCCAGTACTTC
CDR3 protein: CASRLQKGLKNQETQYF

clone size: few
V gene: TRBV14
J gene: TRBJ2-3
D gene: NA
CDR3 DNA: TGTGCCAGCAGCCAAGTTCTACAGGGAGGCGATACGCAGTATTTT
CDR3 protein: CASSQVLQGGDTQYF

clone size: NA
V gene: TRBV20-1
J gene: TRBJ2-1
D gene: TRBD2
CDR3 DNA: TGCAGTGCTAGAGGACCCCTGAGGACTAGCTCCTACAATGAGCAGTTCTTC
CDR3 protein: CSARGPLRTSSYNEQFF

clone size: many
V gene: TRBV20-1
J gene: TRBJ2-7
D gene: NA
CDR3 DNA: TGCAGTGTGGGGGGAGCAAGCTCCTACGAGCAGTACTTC
CDR3 protein: CSVGGASSYEQYF

clone size: NA
V gene: TRBV11-2
J gene: TRBJ2-2
D gene: NA
CDR3 DNA: TGTGCCAGCAGCTATTCACGGGGGGCAGGGGCCGGGGAGCTGTTTTTT
CDR3 protein: CASSYSRGAGAGELFF

clone size: many
V gene: TRBV27
J gene: TRBJ1-5
D gene: NA
CDR3 DNA: TGTGCCAGCAGGGAGGAGACTAATAGCAATCAGCCCCAGCATTTT
CDR3 protein: CASREETNSNQPQHF

clone size: many
V gene: TRBV28
J gene: TRBJ2-1
D gene: NA
CDR3 DNA: TGTGCCACCCGGCGAGGGTTCGATGAGCAGTTCTTC
CDR3 protein: CATRRGFDEQFF

clone size: NA
V gene: TRBV5-6
J gene: TRBJ1-6
D gene: NA
CDR3 DNA: TGTGCCAGCAGCATCGGTTCAGGGGATTATCCACCCCTCCACTTT
CDR3 protein: CASSIGSGDYPPLHF

clone size: many
V gene: TRBV6-1
J gene: TRBJ1-6
D gene: TRBD1
CDR3 DNA: TGTGCCAGCAGTGAACGACAGGGCGCATATTCACCCCTCCACTTT
CDR3 protein: CASSERQGAYSPLHF

clone size: few
V gene: TRBV6-2/TRBV6-3
J gene: TRBJ2-7
D gene: NA
CDR3 DNA: TGTGCCAGCAGTGTGGGTGGTCTAACTCAGTTCTACGAGCAGTACTTC
CDR3 protein: CASSVGGLTQFYEQYF

clone size: NA
V gene: TRBV19
J gene: TRBJ1-1
D gene: NA
CDR3 DNA: TGTGCCAGTTGTTTGGGACAAGGCAACACTGAAGCTTTCTTT
CDR3 protein: CASCLGQGNTEAFF

clone size: many
V gene: TRBV11-3
J gene: TRBJ2-5
D gene: NA
CDR3 DNA: TGTGCCAGCAGTTCAGGGTCAGGGGTAGAGACCCAGTACTTC
CDR3 protein: CASSSGSGVETQYF

clone size: few
V gene: TRBV24-1
J gene: TRBJ2-3
D gene: NA
CDR3 DNA: TGTGCCACCAGTGAAGGAAGGCTAGCACTCACAGATACGCAGTATTTT
CDR3 protein: CATSEGRLALTDTQYF

clone size: few
V gene: TRBV18
J gene: TRBJ2-2
D gene: TRBD2
CDR3 DNA: TGTGCCAGCTCACCTCGGAGCGGGATTAACACCGGGGAGCTGTTTTTT
CDR3 protein: CASSPRSGINTGELFF

clone size: NA
V gene: TRBV6-1
J gene: TRBJ1-1
D gene: NA
CDR3 DNA: TGTGCCAGCAGGATGGGAGGGGACGGCACTGAAGCTTTCTTT
CDR3 protein: CASRMGGDGTEAFF

clone size: many
V gene: TRBV4-1
J gene: TRBJ2-5
D gene: TRBD2
CDR3 DNA: TGCGCCAGCAGCCAAACAGGACTAGTCCAAGAGACCCAGTACTTC
CDR3 protein: CASSQTGLVQETQYF

clone size: many
V gene: TRBV28
J gene: TRBJ2-7
D gene: TRBD1
CDR3 DNA: TGTGCCAGCAGTTCCGGGACAGGGGTAATACGGCAGTACTTC
CDR3 protein: CASSSGTGVIRQYF

clone size: few
V gene: TRBV13
J gene: TRBJ1-3
D gene: NA
CDR3 DNA: TGTGCCAGCAGCCCTGAGGTTGGAAGTTCTGGAAACACCATATATTTT
CDR3 protein: CASSPEVGSSGNTIYF

clone size: few
V gene: TRBV7-9
J gene: TRBJ1-5
D gene: TRBD1
CDR3 DNA: TGTGCCAGCAGCTTCGGACAGGGGGCATTTGATCAGCCCCAGCATTTT
CDR3 protein: CASSFGQGAFDQPQHF

clone size: many
V gene: TRBV11-2
J gene: TRBJ1-2
D gene: NA
CDR3 DNA: TGTGCCAGCAGCTTAGGTCCACCGGACCACCCCTATGGCTACACCTTC
CDR3 protein: CASSLGPPDHPYGYTF

clone size: NA
V gene: TRBV20-1
J gene: TRBJ2-2
D gene: TRBD2
CDR3 DNA: TGCAGTGCATCCATAGCGGGGGACACCGGGGAGCTGTTTTTT
CDR3 protein: CSASIAGDTGELFF

clone size: NA
V gene: TRBV4-1
J gene: TRBJ2-1
D gene: NA
CDR3 DNA: TGCGCCAGCAGCCGGGACAACCGGGCGTACAATGAGCAGTTCTTC
CDR3 protein: CASSRDNRAYNEQFF

clone size: few
V gene: TRBV27
J gene: TRBJ1-2
D gene: NA
CDR3 DNA: TGTGCCAGCAGTTCGACGAGGGCTACTGGCTACACCTTC
CDR3 protein: CASSSTRATGYTF

clone size: many
V gene: TRBV6-2/TRBV6-3
J gene: TRBJ1-1
D gene: NA
CDR3 DNA: TGTGCCAGCAGTTACTCGAACCGACGGGACGCGAATGAAGCTTTCTTT
CDR3 protein: CASSYSNRRDANEAFF

clone size: few
V gene: TRBV7-8
J gene: TRBJ1-3
D gene: NA
CDR3 DNA: TGTGCCAGCAACCCTGGGGCGACCTCTGGAAACACCATATATTTT
CDR3 protein: CASNPGATSGNTIYF

clone size: many
V gene: TRBV28
J gene: TRBJ1-2
D gene: NA
CDR3 DNA: TGTGCCAGCAGTACCGGGCCCAATGGCTACACCTTC
CDR3 protein: CASSTGPNGYTF

clone size: many
V gene: TRBV10-3
J gene: TRBJ2-3
D gene: NA
CDR3 DNA: TGTGCCATCAGTGAAGGGGGGATCGGAGATACGCAGTATTTT
CDR3 protein: CAISEGGIGDTQYF

clone size: many
V gene: TRBV10-3
J gene: TRBJ2-7
D gene: NA
CDR3 DNA: TGTGCCATCAGTGTTTCGGGTGGATACGAGCAGTACTTC
CDR3 protein: CAISVSGGYEQYF

clone size: many
V gene: TRBV28
J gene: TRBJ2-1
D gene: NA
CDR3 DNA: TGTGCCAGCAGTTCCTGGGACAATGAGCAGTTCTTC
CDR3 protein: CASSSWDNEQFF

clone size: many
V gene: TRBV30
J gene: TRBJ1-2
D gene: NA
CDR3 DNA: TGTGCCTGGAGTAACGCTTTTGGCTACACCTTC
CDR3 protein: CAWSNAFGYTF

clone size: once
V gene: TRBV3-2
J gene: TRBJ2-4
D gene: NA
CDR3 DNA: TGTGCCAGCAGCCAAGAAGGCCCAGGGCTTTGGGGAAACATTCAGTACTTC
CDR3 protein: CASSQEGPGLWGNIQYF

clone size: NA
V gene: TRBV11-2
J gene: TRBJ2-2
D gene: NA
CDR3 DNA: TGTGCCAGCAGCTTAGGTCCGGGCGGGGAGCTGTTTTTT
CDR3 protein: CASSLGPGGELFF

clone size: many
V gene: TRBV7-9
J gene: TRBJ1-1
D gene: NA
CDR3 DNA: TGTGCCAGCAGCGGACTTAACACTGAAGCTTTCTTT
CDR3 protein: CASSGLNTEAFF

clone size: many
V gene: TRBV9
J gene: TRBJ1-1
D gene: TRBD1
CDR3 DNA: TGTGCCAGCAGCTCATCAGACAGGGTTGTAGCTTTCTTT
CDR3 protein: CASSSSDRVVAFF

clone size: many
V gene: TRBV5-1
J gene: TRBJ1-1
D gene: NA
CDR3 DNA: TGTGCCAGCAGCTTAGTGCTTAGGGGGAACACTGAAGCTTTCTTT
CDR3 protein: CASSLVLRGNTEAFF

clone size: NA
V gene: TRBV10-3
J gene: TRBJ1-1
D gene: NA
CDR3 DNA: TGTGCCATCAGTGACCCAGTGGGGGGGGCGCAGGGCACTGAAGCTTTCTTT
CDR3 protein: CAISDPVGGAQGTEAFF

clone size: NA
V gene: TRBV6-1
J gene: TRBJ2-7
D gene: NA
CDR3 DNA: TGTGCCAGGTGGGACTCGGAAGGCTACGAGCAGTACTTC
CDR3 protein: CARWDSEGYEQYF

clone size: many
V gene: TRBV11-2
J gene: TRBJ1-1
D gene: NA
CDR3 DNA: TGTGCCAGCAGCTTAGGAGTGAACACTGAAGCTTTCTTT
CDR3 protein: CASSLGVNTEAFF

clone size: many
V gene: TRBV19
J gene: TRBJ2-1
D gene: TRBD2
CDR3 DNA: TGTGCCAGTAGCAAGCCGGGACTAGCGGGCCGTGAGCAGTTCTTC
CDR3 protein: CASSKPGLAGREQFF

clone size: many
V gene: TRBV27
J gene: TRBJ2-7
D gene: NA
CDR3 DNA: TGTGCCAGCGGCCTTCGTGGGAGAGTCCACGAGCAGTACTTC
CDR3 protein: CASGLRGRVHEQYF

clone size: few
V gene: TRBV10-3
J gene: TRBJ1-2
D gene: NA
CDR3 DNA: TGTGCCATCAGCGGCCAGGAGGCGTTCGGCTACACCTTC
CDR3 protein: CAISGQEAFGYTF